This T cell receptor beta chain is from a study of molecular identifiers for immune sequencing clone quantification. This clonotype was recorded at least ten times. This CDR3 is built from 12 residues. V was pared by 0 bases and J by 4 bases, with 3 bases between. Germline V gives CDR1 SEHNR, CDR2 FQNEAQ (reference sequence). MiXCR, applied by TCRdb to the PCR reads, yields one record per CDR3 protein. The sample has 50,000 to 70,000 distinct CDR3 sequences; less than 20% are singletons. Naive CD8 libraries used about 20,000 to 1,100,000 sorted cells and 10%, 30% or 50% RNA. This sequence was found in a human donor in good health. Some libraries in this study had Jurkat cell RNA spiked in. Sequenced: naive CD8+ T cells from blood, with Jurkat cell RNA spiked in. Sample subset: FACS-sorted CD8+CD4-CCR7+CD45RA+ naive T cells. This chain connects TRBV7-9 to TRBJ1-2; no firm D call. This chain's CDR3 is CASSLASYGYTF. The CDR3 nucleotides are TGTGCCAGCAGCTTAGCTAGCTATGGCTACACCTTC.